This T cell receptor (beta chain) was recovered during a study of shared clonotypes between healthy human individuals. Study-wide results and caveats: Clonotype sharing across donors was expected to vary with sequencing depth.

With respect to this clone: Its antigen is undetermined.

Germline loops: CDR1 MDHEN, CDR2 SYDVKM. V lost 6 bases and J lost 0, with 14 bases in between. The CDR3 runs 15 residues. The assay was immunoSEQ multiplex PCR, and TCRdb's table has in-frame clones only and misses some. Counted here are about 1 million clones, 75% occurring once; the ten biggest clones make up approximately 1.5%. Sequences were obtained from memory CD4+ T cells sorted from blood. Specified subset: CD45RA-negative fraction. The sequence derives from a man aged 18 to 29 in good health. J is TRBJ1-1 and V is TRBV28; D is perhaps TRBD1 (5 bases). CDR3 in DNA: TGTGCCAGCAGCTCCCCCGGGGGTTTGAACACTGAAGCTTTCTTT. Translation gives CASSSPGGLNTEAFF.